This TCR beta chain was obtained from a study of cytomegalovirus exposure and HLA in healthy donors (dated by TCRdb to about 2017). Regarding the study in general: According to a later analysis, one platform produced both the approximately 110 validation repertoires and the 700 or so repertoires of the first cohort. The study aimed to test whether signatures of past pathogen exposure could be identified by cataloging public T cell receptors. A separate validation cohort of some 130 different subjects was used in addition to the approximately 700-subject first cohort. To predict cytomegalovirus infection status, the study combined high-throughput TCR immunosequencing, statistical association of individual TCRs with disease status, and machine learning. Results the study describes overall, beyond this receptor: A later analysis had no HLA typing for the validation cohort, so co-occurrence there was scored across all 130 or so repertoires. The classifier was reported to diagnose cytomegalovirus status with high specificity and sensitivity in both the original cohort and the validation cohort. The study listed 150 to 200 TCR beta chains as associated with cytomegalovirus. The authors suggested that the approach could potentially be generalized to other disease states and immunological phenotypes. A few of the identified cytomegalovirus-associated TCR beta chains were confirmed in vitro to be specific for cytomegalovirus antigens. Of the cluster scores, roughly 93% were above 0 in a later analysis, which found that TCRs clustered in the first cohort also tended to co-occur in the 110 or so validation repertoires. Across donors, most TCR sequences were observed very rarely, whereas some public TCRs were present in many individuals.

The library was made by the immunoSEQ multiplex PCR assay. On the study's bioinformatics: A statistical classification framework was built to diagnose cytomegalovirus status from the catalog of TCR beta chain sequences. This is the immuneACCESS table as TCRdb keeps it, with only in-frame sequences that have V and J called. A part of the clones is gone; compared with another copy, unresolved V genes explain less than half, and the rest is unexplained. That table is the source of V, J and clone size, and D and trimming were worked out from the DNA. This sample has 140,000 to 150,000 clones in its table, and about 94% of those were observed once. Of the sample, 1.8% falls within the top ten clones. Details on this clone: Its target antigen remains unknown. Per-base quality was not reported, and no clone a single base away is much larger than it.

Between the V and J ends, shortened by 3 bases and 2 bases respectively, the junction contains 7 bases. CDR1 and CDR2, per the germline V gene, are MGHRA and YSYEKL. There are 13 amino acids in the CDR3, from cysteine to phenylalanine inclusive. Only the CDR3 portion is preserved as DNA: 39 bases, with reading frame beginning at the first base. The donors belonged to the validation cohort of roughly 120 subjects, which was separate from the roughly 680-subject first cohort. Sequencing was performed on PBMCs. The V gene is TRBV4-1 and the J gene is TRBJ1-1; the D gene cannot be named for sure. The sequence was collected from a man aged 18 to 29 in good health and CMV-seropositive. The DNA is as follows: TGCGCCAGCAGCCACTACAGAAACACTGAAGCTTTCTTT. Translated, this is CASSHYRNTEAFF.